Following are 3 T cell receptor beta chains from one sample sequenced in a study of blood T cell repertoires in COVID-19 (dated by TCRdb to the early 2020s). Libraries were constructed by the immunoSEQ multiplex PCR assay. The table was pulled from immuneACCESS by TCRdb, which kept in-frame rearrangements only. Such tables lose some clones; where checked, under half of the loss comes from unresolved V genes, and the rest has no known cause. The sample contains under 300,000 clones, roughly 91% of them found a single time. The top ten hold 0.99% of the sample. Sequencing was carried out using peripheral blood. Receptors were obtained from a woman aged 40 to 50 who had recovered from COVID-19.

The chain employs TRBV6-5 and TRBJ1-1; D not certain. This CDR3 region has 14 residues. Germline assignment: CDR1 MNHEY and CDR2 SVGAGI. V was trimmed by 6 bases and J by 3 bases, leaving 14 bases between them. CDR3 in DNA: TGTGCCAGCAGCCCCGCCAAGAGGTACACTGAAGCTTTCTTT. This translates into CASSPAKRYTEAFF.

The chain uses TRBV3-1 (or the pseudogene TRBV3-2) and TRBJ1-6, with a weak D call TRBD1 (5 bases). This CDR3 is built from 14 residues. The germline V and J ends were trimmed by 0 bases and 7 bases, with 7 bases remaining between them. CDR1 is LGHDT, CDR2 YNNKEL, per germline (reference sequence). The CDR3 is CASSQEGGNSPLHF. In DNA, the CDR3 is TGTGCCAGCAGCCAAGAGGGGGGGAATTCACCCCTCCACTTT.

The chain combines TRBV2 with TRBJ2-7, with 7 bases identical to TRBD2. Trimming cost V 3 bases and J 2 bases; bases outside gene matches: 7. Germline loops: CDR1 SNHLY, CDR2 FYNNEI. CDR3 length: 15 residues. CDR3 bases: TGTGCCAGCAGTGAGCCCCGGGGAGGGACCTACGAGCAGTACGTC. Translating gives CASSEPRGGTYEQYV.